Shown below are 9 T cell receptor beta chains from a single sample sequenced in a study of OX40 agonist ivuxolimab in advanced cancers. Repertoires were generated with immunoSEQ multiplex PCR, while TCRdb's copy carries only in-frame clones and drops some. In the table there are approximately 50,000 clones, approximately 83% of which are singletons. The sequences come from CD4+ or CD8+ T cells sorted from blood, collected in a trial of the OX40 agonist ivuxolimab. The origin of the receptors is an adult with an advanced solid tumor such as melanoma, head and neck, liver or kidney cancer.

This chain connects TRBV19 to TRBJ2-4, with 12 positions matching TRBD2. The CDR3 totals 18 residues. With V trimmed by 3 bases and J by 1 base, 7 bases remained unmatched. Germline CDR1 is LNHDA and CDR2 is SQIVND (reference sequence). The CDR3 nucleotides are TGTGCCAGTAGTATGGCTAGCGGGAGGGCCGTGGCCAAAAACATTCAGTACTTC. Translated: CASSMASGRAVAKNIQYF.

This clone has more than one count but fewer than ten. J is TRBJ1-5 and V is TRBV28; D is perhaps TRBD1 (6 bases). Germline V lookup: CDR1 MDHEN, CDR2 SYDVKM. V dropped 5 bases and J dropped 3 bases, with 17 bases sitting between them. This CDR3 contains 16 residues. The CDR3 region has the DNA TGTGCCAGCAGTCCTACAGGGATGGGCCTCAATCAGCCCCAGCATTTT. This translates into CASSPTGMGLNQPQHF.

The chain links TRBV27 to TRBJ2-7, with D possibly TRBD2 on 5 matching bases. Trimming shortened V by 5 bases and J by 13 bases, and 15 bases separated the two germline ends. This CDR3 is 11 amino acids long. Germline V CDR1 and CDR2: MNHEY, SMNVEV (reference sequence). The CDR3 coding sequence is TGTGCCAGCAGTAACCGGGGTTTGCAATACTTC. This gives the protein CASSNRGLQYF.

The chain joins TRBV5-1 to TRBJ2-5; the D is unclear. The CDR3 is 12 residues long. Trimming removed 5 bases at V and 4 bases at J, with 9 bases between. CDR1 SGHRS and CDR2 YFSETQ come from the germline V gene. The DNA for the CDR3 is TGCGCCAGCAGTCAGGAAGGAGAGACCCAGTACTTC. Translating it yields CASSQEGETQYF.

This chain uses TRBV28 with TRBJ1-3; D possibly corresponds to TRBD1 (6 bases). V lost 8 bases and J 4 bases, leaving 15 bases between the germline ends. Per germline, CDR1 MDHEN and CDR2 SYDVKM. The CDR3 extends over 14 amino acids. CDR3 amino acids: CASHKGGLGNTIYF. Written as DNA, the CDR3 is TGTGCCAGCCATAAGGGGGGGCTCGGAAACACCATATATTTT.

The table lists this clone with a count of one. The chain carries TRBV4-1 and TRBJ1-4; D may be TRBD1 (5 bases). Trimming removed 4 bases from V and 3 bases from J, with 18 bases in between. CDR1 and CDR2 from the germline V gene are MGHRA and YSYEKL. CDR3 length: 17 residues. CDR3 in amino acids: CASSRERGNLANEKLFF. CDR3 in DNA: TGCGCCAGCAGCCGAGAGCGGGGGAATCTAGCTAATGAAAAACTGTTTTTT.

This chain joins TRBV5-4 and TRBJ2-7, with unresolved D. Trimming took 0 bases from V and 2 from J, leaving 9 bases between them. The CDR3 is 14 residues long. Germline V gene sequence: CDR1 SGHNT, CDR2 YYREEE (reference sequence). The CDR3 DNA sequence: TGTGCCAGCAGCTTGGTCACTACCACCTACGAGCAGTACTTC. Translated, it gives CASSLVTTTYEQYF.

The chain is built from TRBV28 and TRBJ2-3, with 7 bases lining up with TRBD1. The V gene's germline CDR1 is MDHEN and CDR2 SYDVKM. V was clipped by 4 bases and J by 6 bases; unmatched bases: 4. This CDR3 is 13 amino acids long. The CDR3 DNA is TGTGCCAGCAGTTCAGGGGGTGTGGATACGCAGTATTTT. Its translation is CASSSGGVDTQYF.

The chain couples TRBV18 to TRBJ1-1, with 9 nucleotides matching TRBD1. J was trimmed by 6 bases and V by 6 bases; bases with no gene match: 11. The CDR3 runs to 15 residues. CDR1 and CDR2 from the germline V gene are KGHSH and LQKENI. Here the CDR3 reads CASSYLQGQGSEAFF. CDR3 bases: TGTGCCAGCTCCTATCTGCAGGGACAGGGCTCTGAAGCTTTCTTT. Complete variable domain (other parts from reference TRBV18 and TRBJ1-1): NAGVMQNPRHLVRRRGQEARLRCSPMKGHSHVYWYRQLPEEGLKFMVYLQKENIIDESGMPKERFSAEFPKEGPSILRIQQVVRGDSAAYFCASSYLQGQGSEAFFGQGTRLTVV.